The rows below give T cell receptor beta chains drawn from one sample of a study of blood T cell repertoires in COVID-19. TCRdb's table, derived via immunoSEQ multiplex PCR, lists solely in-frame clones and lacks some. The sample records some 410,000 clones, around nine tenths being singletons. Source material: PBMCs or T cells enriched from blood (not recorded which). The source of these receptors is a woman aged 25 to 39 with acute COVID-19. CDR3s leave out the opening cysteine and the closing phenylalanine or tryptophan.

V gene	J gene	CDR3 length	CDR3 protein
TRBV6-5	TRBJ1-2	11	ASSGRTVDGYT
TRBV7-8	TRBJ1-2	13	ASSSPRDREGGYT
TRBV30	TRBJ2-2	15	AWSPFRTDFRTGELF
TRBV18	TRBJ1-5	11	ASSRDRDQPQH
TRBV12-5	TRBJ1-4	11	ASHRGKGEKLF
TRBV9	TRBJ2-1	17	ASSVDPAGGPVPHNEQF
TRBV30	TRBJ1-2	13	AWSVTGGSDYGYT
TRBV27	TRBJ1-3	15	ASSPGQGFVSGNTIY
TRBV6-6	TRBJ2-5	10	ASSRKPETQY
TRBV19	TRBJ1-3	12	ASSIETSGNTIY
TRBV24-1	TRBJ2-5	13	ATSIGQGGRETQY
TRBV27	TRBJ2-7	12	ASSSRQGVGEQY
TRBV7-8	TRBJ1-2	15	ASSSGVQGAGVYGYT
TRBV7-9	TRBJ1-1	10	ASSLSDTEAF
TRBV7-9	TRBJ1-5	14	ASSDSLQGSNQPQH
TRBV3-1/TRBV3-2	TRBJ2-5	8	ASSQDNQY
TRBV5-6	TRBJ2-3	14	ASSLEGASVGDTQY
TRBV5-5	TRBJ1-1	11	ASSPGVRTEAF
TRBV29-1	TRBJ2-7	10	SVDSGTAEQY
TRBV5-1	TRBJ2-3	12	ASSPTSGTDTQY
TRBV29-1	TRBJ1-2	11	SARDTYYGGYT
TRBV7-9	TRBJ2-4	9	ASSRANIQY
TRBV14	TRBJ1-2	14	ASSQDPSWGVHGYT
TRBV5-1	TRBJ2-3	13	ASSLTSGSTDTQY